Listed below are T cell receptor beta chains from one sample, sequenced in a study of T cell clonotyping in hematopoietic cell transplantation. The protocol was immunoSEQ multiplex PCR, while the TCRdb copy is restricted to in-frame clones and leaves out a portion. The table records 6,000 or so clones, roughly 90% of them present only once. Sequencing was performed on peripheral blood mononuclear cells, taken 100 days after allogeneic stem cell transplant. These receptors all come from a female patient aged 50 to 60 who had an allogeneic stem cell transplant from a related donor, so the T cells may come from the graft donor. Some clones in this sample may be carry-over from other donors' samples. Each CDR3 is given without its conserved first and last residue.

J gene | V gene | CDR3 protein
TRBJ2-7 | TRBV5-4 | ASSSKDKATYEQY
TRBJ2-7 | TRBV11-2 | ASSPGTAGEQY
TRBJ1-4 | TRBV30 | AWSVRLREKLF
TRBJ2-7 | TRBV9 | ASSVTGRGYEQY
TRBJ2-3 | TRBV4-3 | ASSLRDRPSTDTQY
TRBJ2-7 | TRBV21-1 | ASSKPGTGDEQY
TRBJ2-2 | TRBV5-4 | ASSLGEGRMNTGELF
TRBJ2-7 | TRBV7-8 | ASSLALAGSSYEQY
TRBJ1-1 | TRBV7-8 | ASSSYNADNTEAF
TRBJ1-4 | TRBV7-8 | ASSLNREKLF
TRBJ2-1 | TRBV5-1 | ASSPTSGSYNEQF
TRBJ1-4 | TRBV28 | ASSTVWSGTVDSATNEKLF
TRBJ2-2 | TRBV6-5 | ASSNRGQAGELF
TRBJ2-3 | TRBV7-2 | ASSLVAGGQSDTQY
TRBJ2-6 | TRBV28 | ASSLLGDGANVLT
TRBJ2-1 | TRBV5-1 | ASSRRSSGGGAVFNEQF
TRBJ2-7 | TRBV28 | ASRGQNQYEQY
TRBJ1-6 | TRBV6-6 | ASSASAGSPLH
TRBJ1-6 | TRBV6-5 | ASSASAGSPLH
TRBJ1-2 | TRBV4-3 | ASSLNTGNYGYT
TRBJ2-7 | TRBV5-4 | ASSLVDRGSYEQY
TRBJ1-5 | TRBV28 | ASSTTGLSNQPQH
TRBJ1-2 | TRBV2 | ASSSKGRTYGYT
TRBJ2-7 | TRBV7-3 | ASSPGGGREQY
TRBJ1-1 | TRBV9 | ASSVLPTGTTEAF
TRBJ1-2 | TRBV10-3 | AISSGSYYGYT
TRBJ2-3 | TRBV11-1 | ASSRDLTDTQY
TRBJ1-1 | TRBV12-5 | ASGLGTGEAF
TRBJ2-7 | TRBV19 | ASSMNGYYEQY
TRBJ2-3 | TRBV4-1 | ASSQDREGTDTQY